The 24 T cell receptor beta chains presented below share a single source sample, sequenced in a study of response to subunit inactivated influenza vaccine. Using its own MiXCR run on the RT-PCR reads, TCRdb lists one record per CDR3 protein. The top ten hold about 10% of the sample, which has about 800,000 distinct CDR3 sequences, around 21% seen once. This material consisted of PBMCs from blood, taken more than 4 days after vaccination. The receptors derive from a man aged 50-60 years who received an inactivated influenza vaccine.

The genes are TRBV5-5 and TRBJ1-4, with 8 positions matching TRBD1. CDR3 length: 17 residues. Trimming at V came to 3 bases and at J to 2 bases, leaving 9 bases not matched to a gene. CDR1 and CDR2 from the germline V gene are SGHKS and YYEKEE (reference sequence). Here the CDR3 reads CASSWPGQGGTNEKLFF. The CDR3, as DNA: TGTGCCAGCAGCTGGCCTGGACAGGGAGGGACTAATGAAAAACTGTTTTTT.

The gene calls are TRBV5-1 and TRBJ1-6; D not resolved. This CDR3 region has 15 residues. V shed 0 bases and J shed 7 bases, with 11 bases lying between them. CDR1 is SGHRS, CDR2 YFSETQ, per germline. The CDR3 DNA follows: TGCGCCAGCAGCTTGGGTTCAGTCGCCAATTCACCCCTCCACTTT. It codes for CASSLGSVANSPLHF.

The chain combines TRBV20-1 with TRBJ2-1; D is uncertain. The length of the CDR3 is 13 residues. The germline V gene has CDR1 DFQATT and CDR2 SNEGSKA (reference sequence). V was shortened by 5 bases and J by 1 base, with 9 bases between the two germline ends. The CDR3 sequence is CSARTDSYNEQFF. The CDR3 DNA reads as TGCAGTGCTCGAACGGATTCCTACAATGAGCAGTTCTTC.

This clonotype came up many times. The chain recombines TRBV7-2 with TRBJ2-7; D remains unclear. V dropped 1 base and J dropped 3 bases, with 7 bases sitting between them. The V gene's germline CDR1 is SGHTA and CDR2 FQGNSA. This CDR3 is built from 13 residues. The CDR3 DNA sequence: TGTGCCAGCAGCTTAGATCCAGTCTACGAGCAGTACTTC. This codes for CASSLDPVYEQYF.

The chain links TRBV12-3 or TRBV12-4 to TRBJ1-6, with TRBD1 matching 9 bases. This CDR3 region has 14 residues. The trim removed 5 bases at V and 10 bases at J, leaving 6 bases unmatched. The CDR3 sequence is CASSKTGGSSPLHF. The CDR3 coding sequence is TGTGCCAGCAGTAAAACAGGGGGCAGCTCACCCCTCCACTTT.

This chain joins TRBV28 and TRBJ2-1; a weak D match, TRBD1 (6 bases). Germline V CDR1 and CDR2: MDHEN, SYDVKM. The V end was cut by 6 bases, the J end by 0 bases, with 9 bases between. This CDR3 comprises 14 residues. CDR3 bases: TGTGCCAGCAGACAGGGCCTCTCCTACAATGAGCAGTTCTTC. Protein product: CASRQGLSYNEQFF. Combining the CDR3 with reference TRBV28 and TRBJ2-1 gives the whole variable domain DVKVTQSSRYLVKRTGEKVFLECVQDMDHENMFWYRQDPGLGLRLIYFSYDVKMKEKGDIPEGYSVSREKKERFSLILESASTNQTSMYLCASRQGLSYNEQFFGPGTRLTVL.

This clonotype was seen only a few times. This chain joins TRBV6-5 and TRBJ2-1, with D possibly TRBD2 on 5 matching bases. Germline lookup yields CDR1 MNHEY and CDR2 SVGAGI. V lost 0 bases and J lost 0, with 9 bases in between. The CDR3 covers 16 residues. CDR3 in amino acids: CASSYSTAVSYNEQFF. The CDR3 DNA follows: TGTGCCAGCAGTTACTCTACAGCGGTCTCCTACAATGAGCAGTTCTTC.

This clonotype was counted only a few times. The chain joins TRBV7-2 to TRBJ1-1; D remains ambiguous. Germline V lookup: CDR1 SGHTA, CDR2 FQGNSA. The CDR3 totals 15 residues. Trimming cost V 2 bases and J 0 bases, with 10 bases left between them. CDR3 amino acids: CASSLTGKMNTEAFF. The DNA for the CDR3 is TGTGCCAGCAGCTTAACTGGGAAGATGAACACTGAAGCTTTCTTT.

This clonotype has more than one count but fewer than ten. The chain has TRBV28 and TRBJ2-7; tentatively, D is TRBD2 (5 bases). Germline V gene data show CDR1 as MDHEN and CDR2 as SYDVKM. The CDR3 sequence is 14 residues long. Trimming took off 7 bases at V and 1 base at J, with 14 bases between the two ends. The CDR3 nucleotides read TGTGCCAGCATGAGGGCAGGAATGTCCTACGAGCAGTACTTC. Translated: CASMRAGMSYEQYF.

The table lists this clonotype with many counts. The gene calls are TRBV29-1 and TRBJ2-1, with 15 bases lining up with TRBD2. J was trimmed by 6 bases and V by 4 bases; bases with no gene match: 4. CDR3 length equals 15 residues. Germline V CDR1 and CDR2: SQVTM, ANQGSEA. In DNA form, the CDR3 reads TGCAGCGTTGTGAGGACTAGCGGGGGGGGCAATGAGCAGTTCTTC. Encoded protein: CSVVRTSGGGNEQFF.

The DNA for the CDR3 is TGTGCCATCACCCAAACGCCCGGGACAGGAACAGATACGCAGTATTTT. This codes for CAITQTPGTGTDTQYF. The chain links TRBV10-3 to TRBJ2-3, with 8 bases fitting TRBD1. With 7 bases clipped from V and 3 bases from J, the junction kept 12 bases outside the gene matches. Germline V gene lookup returns CDR1 ENHRY and CDR2 SYGVKD. This CDR3 has 16 amino acids.

This clonotype turned up a few times. The rearrangement joins TRBV12-3 or TRBV12-4 to TRBJ1-1, with D perhaps matching TRBD1 (5 bases). The ends were cut back, 5 bases at V and 4 bases at J, with 11 bases in the middle. The CDR3 is 13 residues long. This CDR3 reads CASSRDPGTEAFF. The CDR3 DNA reads as TGTGCCAGCAGTCGGGACCCTGGCACTGAAGCTTTCTTT.

This chain links TRBV20-1 with TRBJ2-1, with a tentative D call TRBD2 (5 bases). This CDR3 region has 16 residues. V shed 0 bases and J shed 3 bases, with 15 bases lying between them. Germline CDR1 DFQATT, CDR2 SNEGSKA (reference sequence). Here the CDR3 DNA reads TGCAGTGCTAGAGAATGGAGGACGGAACTCTACAATGAGCAGTTCTTC. It specifies CSAREWRTELYNEQFF.

The J gene is TRBJ2-7, the V gene TRBV6-7; 12 bases are a match to TRBD2. Being an ORF, TRBV6-7 has a function that is uncertain. After removal of 11 bases from V and 1 base from J, the junction contained 15 bases not matched to a gene. CDR3 size: 17 residues. CDR3 protein: CAQAPWPTSGGSYEQYF. CDR3 sequence (DNA): TGTGCCCAAGCTCCGTGGCCGACTAGCGGGGGTTCCTACGAGCAGTACTTC.

This clonotype came up many times. The V and J genes are TRBV7-2 and TRBJ2-7, with 7 bases fitting TRBD1. Trimming at V came to 1 base and at J to 0 bases, leaving 6 bases not matched to a gene. Germline loops: CDR1 SGHTA, CDR2 FQGNSA. This CDR3 has 16 residues. Here the CDR3 reads CASSLEGAVGSYEQYF. The CDR3 DNA is TGTGCCAGCAGCTTAGAGGGGGCTGTAGGCTCCTACGAGCAGTACTTC.

This clonotype was recorded at least ten times. The chain joins TRBV4-2 to TRBJ1-2; tentative D call: TRBD1 (6 bases). In germline, CDR1 is LGHNA, CDR2 YNFKEQ. The ends were cut back, 0 bases at V and 8 bases at J, with 19 bases in the middle. This CDR3 has 16 amino acids. The CDR3 loop is CASSQDRRGDYAGYTF. CDR3 bases: TGTGCCAGCAGCCAAGATCGTAGGGGGGACTACGCGGGCTACACCTTC.

This clonotype has just a few counts. The chain links TRBV6-1 to TRBJ2-7; 14 positions agree with TRBD2. This CDR3 contains 15 residues. Trimming took 7 bases from V and 7 from J; bases not matched to a gene: 9. CDR1 is MNHNS, CDR2 SASEGT, per germline. CDR3 region: CASTRGLAGAGEQYF. The CDR3 coding sequence is TGTGCCAGCACAAGGGGACTAGCGGGAGCGGGGGAGCAGTACTTC.

Only a few counts were recorded for this clonotype. This chain uses TRBV20-1 with TRBJ2-7, with TRBD2 matching 13 bases. CDR1 and CDR2 (germline): DFQATT, SNEGSKA (reference sequence). CDR3 size: 15 residues. Trimming removed 0 bases from V and 2 bases from J; junction bases left unmatched: 1. DNA for the CDR3: TGCAGTGCTAGAGAGGGGACTAGCGGGGCCTACGAGCAGTACTTC. Protein: CSAREGTSGAYEQYF.

This chain links TRBV5-1 with TRBJ2-7, with 9 bases fitting TRBD2. The V gene end was trimmed by 0 bases and the J gene end by 1 base; junction bases not matched to a gene: 11. From germline, CDR1 is SGHRS and CDR2 YFSETQ. There are 18 residues in the CDR3. The CDR3: CASSLGERGATRSYEQYF. As DNA, the CDR3 is TGCGCCAGCAGCTTGGGGGAGCGGGGGGCCACAAGGTCCTACGAGCAGTACTTC.

The chain carries TRBV7-2 and TRBJ2-5, with D perhaps TRBD2 (7 bases). Germline CDR1 reads SGHTA; CDR2 reads FQGNSA. V dropped 7 bases and J dropped 4 bases, with 16 bases sitting between them. The CDR3 is 14 amino acids. The CDR3 nucleotides read TGTGCCAGCACCCAACAGGGAGGGGGAGAGACCCAGTACTTC. As protein: CASTQQGGGETQYF.

The table lists this clonotype with a few counts. The chain links TRBV20-1 to TRBJ2-7; either TRBD1 or TRBD2 may supply D (5 bases each). The CDR3 is made up of 13 amino acids. Trimming took 3 bases from V and 3 from J, leaving 12 bases between them. Per germline, CDR1 DFQATT and CDR2 SNEGSKA (reference sequence). The CDR3: CSARGPWNYEQYF. CDR3 in DNA: TGCAGTGCTAGGGGACCTTGGAACTACGAGCAGTACTTC.

This clonotype was found a few times. The genes are TRBV6-2 or TRBV6-3 and TRBJ2-2, with 7 nucleotides matching TRBD2. Unmatched junction bases numbered 14, after V lost 10 bases and J lost 6 bases. This CDR3 has 15 residues. In germline, CDR1 is MNHEY, CDR2 SVGEGT. As DNA, the CDR3 is TGTGCCACCAAGGGACTACTCTCTACACCCGGGGAGCTGTTTTTT. Protein product: CATKGLLSTPGELFF.

This clonotype has just a few counts. The chain employs TRBV12-3 or TRBV12-4 and TRBJ1-5; D remains ambiguous. This CDR3 has 16 amino acids. Deletions cut 0 bases from V and 0 bases from J, with 9 bases between. Written as DNA, the CDR3 is TGTGCCAGCAGTTTAGCTCGGAGTAATAGCAATCAGCCCCAGCATTTT. Translation: CASSLARSNSNQPQHF.

The chain recombines TRBV7-2 with TRBJ2-3, with TRBD2 identical over 8 bases. The V segment lost 6 bases and the J segment 5 bases; nucleotides outside the gene matches: 7. The CDR3 is 14 amino acids. Germline V gene sequence: CDR1 SGHTA, CDR2 FQGNSA. CDR3 in DNA: TGTGCCAGCAGACGAGCGGGAGTCCTAGATACGCAGTATTTT. It yields the protein CASRRAGVLDTQYF.